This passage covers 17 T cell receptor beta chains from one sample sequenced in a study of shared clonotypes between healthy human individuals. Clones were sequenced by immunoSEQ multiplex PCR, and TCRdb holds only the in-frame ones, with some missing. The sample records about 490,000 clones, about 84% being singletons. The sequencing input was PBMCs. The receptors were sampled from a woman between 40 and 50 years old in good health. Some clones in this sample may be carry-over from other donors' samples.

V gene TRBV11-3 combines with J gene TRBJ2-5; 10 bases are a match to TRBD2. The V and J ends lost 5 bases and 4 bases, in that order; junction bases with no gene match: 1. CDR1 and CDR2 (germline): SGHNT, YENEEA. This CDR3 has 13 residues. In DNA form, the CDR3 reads TGTGCCAGCAGCCTAGCGGGAGCAGAGACCCAGTACTTC. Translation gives CASSLAGAETQYF. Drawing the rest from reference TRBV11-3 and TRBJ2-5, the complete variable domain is EAGVVQSPRYKIIEKKQPVAFWCNPISGHNTLYWYLQNLGQGPELLIRYENEEAVDDSQLPKDRFSAERLKGVDSTLKIQPAELGDSAVYLCASSLAGAETQYFGPGTRLLVL.

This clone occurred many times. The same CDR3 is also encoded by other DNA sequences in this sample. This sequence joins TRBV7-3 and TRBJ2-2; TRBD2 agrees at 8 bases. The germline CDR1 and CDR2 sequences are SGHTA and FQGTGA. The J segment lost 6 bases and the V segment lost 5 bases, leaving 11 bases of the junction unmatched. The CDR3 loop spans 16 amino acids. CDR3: CASSPRTSPAAGELFF. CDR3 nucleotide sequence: TGTGCCAGCAGCCCAAGGACTAGCCCGGCTGCCGGGGAGCTGTTTTTT. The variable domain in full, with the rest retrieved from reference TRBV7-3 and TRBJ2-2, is GAGVSQTPSNKVTEKGKYVELRCDPISGHTALYWYRQSLGQGPEFLIYFQGTGAADDSGLPNDRFFAVRPEGSVSTLKIQRTERGDSAVYLCASSPRTSPAAGELFFGEGSRLTVL.

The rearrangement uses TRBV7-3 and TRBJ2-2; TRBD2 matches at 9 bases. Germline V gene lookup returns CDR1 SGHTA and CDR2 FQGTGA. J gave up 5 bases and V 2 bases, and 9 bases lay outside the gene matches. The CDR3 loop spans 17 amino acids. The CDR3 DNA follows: TGTGCCAGCAGCTTAGACGGCGGGAGGGCGCGTACCGGGGAGCTGTTTTTT. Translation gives CASSLDGGRARTGELFF.

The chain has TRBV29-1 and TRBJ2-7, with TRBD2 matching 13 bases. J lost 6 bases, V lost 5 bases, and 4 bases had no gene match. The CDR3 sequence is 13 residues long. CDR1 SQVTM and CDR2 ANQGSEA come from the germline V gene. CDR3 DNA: TGCAGCGTTTGGACTAGCGGGAGTGGCGAGCAGTACTTC. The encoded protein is CSVWTSGSGEQYF.

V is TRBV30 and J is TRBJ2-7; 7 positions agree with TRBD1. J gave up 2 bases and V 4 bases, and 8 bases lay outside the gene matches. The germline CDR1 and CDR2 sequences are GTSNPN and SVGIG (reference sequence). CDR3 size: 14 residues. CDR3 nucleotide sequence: TGTGCCTGGAACCGACAGGGAGTCCCCTACGAGCAGTACTTC. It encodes CAWNRQGVPYEQYF.

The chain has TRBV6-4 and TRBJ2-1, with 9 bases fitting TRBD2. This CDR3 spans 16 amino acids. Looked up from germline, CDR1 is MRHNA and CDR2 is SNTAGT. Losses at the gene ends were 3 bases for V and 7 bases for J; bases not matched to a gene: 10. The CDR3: CASSDGEAGGWNEQFF. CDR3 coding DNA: TGTGCCAGCAGTGATGGGGAAGCGGGAGGTTGGAATGAGCAGTTCTTC.

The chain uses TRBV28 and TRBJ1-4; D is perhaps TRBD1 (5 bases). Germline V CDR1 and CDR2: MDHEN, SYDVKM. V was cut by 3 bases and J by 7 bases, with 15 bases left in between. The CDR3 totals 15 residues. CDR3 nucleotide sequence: TGTGCCAGCAGTTTTGGGGGGACTGTGGGTGAAAAACTGTTTTTT. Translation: CASSFGGTVGEKLFF.

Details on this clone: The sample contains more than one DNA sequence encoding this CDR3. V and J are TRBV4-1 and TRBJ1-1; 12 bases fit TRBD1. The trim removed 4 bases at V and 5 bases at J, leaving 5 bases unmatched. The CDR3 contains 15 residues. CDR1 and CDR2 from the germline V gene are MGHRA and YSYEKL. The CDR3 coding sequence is TGCGCCAGCAGCCTCAGGGACAGGGGGCAAACTGAAGCTTTCTTT. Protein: CASSLRDRGQTEAFF.

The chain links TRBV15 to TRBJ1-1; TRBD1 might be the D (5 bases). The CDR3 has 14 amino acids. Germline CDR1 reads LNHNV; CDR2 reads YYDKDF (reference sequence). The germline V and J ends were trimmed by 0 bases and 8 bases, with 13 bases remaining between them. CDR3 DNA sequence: TGTGCCACCAGCAGAGATCCCGGACAATCAGAAGCTTTCTTT. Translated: CATSRDPGQSEAFF. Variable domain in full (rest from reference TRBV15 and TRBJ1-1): DAMVIQNPRYQVTQFGKPVTLSCSQTLNHNVMYWYQQKSSQAPKLLFHYYDKDFNNEADTPDNFQSRRPNTSFCFLDIRSPGLGDTAMYLCATSRDPGQSEAFFGQGTRLTVV.

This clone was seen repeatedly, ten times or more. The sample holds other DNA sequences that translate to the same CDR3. CDR3 region: CASSPRRGAGLTYEQYF. In DNA, the CDR3 is TGTGCCAGCTCACCACGACGAGGCGCGGGGTTAACCTACGAGCAGTACTTC. V and J are TRBV18 and TRBJ2-7; tentatively, D is TRBD2 (6 bases). This CDR3 region has 17 residues. The V gene lost 1 base and the J gene lost 2 bases, with 18 bases spanning the gap. Germline V CDR1 and CDR2: KGHSH, LQKENI. The whole variable domain, filled in from reference TRBV18 and TRBJ2-7, reads NAGVMQNPRHLVRRRGQEARLRCSPMKGHSHVYWYRQLPEEGLKFMVYLQKENIIDESGMPKERFSAEFPKEGPSILRIQQVVRGDSAAYFCASSPRRGAGLTYEQYFGPGTRLTVT.

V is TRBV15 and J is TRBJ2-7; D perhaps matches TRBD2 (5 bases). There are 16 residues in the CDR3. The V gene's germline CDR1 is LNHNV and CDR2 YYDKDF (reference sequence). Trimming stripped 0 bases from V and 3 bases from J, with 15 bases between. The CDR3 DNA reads TGTGCCACCAGCAGAGACCCGGCGCGGGCGCGCTACGAGCAGTACTTC. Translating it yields CATSRDPARARYEQYF.

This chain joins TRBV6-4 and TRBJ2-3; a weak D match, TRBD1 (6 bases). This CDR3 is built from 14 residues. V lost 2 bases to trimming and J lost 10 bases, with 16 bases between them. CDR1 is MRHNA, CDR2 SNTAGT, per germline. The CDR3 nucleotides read TGTGCCAGCAGTGACCCCCCGCGTCGGACAGCGCAGTATTTT. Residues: CASSDPPRRTAQYF.

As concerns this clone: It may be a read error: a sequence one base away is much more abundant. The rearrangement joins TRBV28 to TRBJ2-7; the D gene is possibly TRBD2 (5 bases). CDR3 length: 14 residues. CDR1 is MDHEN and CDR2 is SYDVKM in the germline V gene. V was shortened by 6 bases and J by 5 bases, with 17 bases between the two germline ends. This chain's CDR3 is CASSRPGITHEQYF. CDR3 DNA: TGTGCCAGCAGCCGGCCCGGGATAACCCACGAGCAGTACTTC. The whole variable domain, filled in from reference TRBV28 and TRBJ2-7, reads DVKVTQSSRYLVKRTGEKVFLECVQDMDHENMFWYRQDPGLGLRLIYFSYDVKMKEKGDIPEGYSVSREKKERFSLILESASTNQTSMYLCASSRPGITHEQYFGPGTRLTVT.

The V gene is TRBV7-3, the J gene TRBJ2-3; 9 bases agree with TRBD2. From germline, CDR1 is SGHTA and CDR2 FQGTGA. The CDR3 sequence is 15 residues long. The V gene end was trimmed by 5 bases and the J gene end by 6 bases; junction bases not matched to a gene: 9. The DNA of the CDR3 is TGTGCCAGCAGCACCGTAGCGGGAGCCCCCGATACGCAGTATTTT. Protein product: CASSTVAGAPDTQYF.

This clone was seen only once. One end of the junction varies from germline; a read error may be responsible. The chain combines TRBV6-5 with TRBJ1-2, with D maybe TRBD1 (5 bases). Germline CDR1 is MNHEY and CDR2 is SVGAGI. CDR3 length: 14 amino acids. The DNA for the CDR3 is TGTGCCAGCAGCTACTCGGGACTCAAGTATGGCTACACCTTC. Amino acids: CASSYSGLKYGYTF.

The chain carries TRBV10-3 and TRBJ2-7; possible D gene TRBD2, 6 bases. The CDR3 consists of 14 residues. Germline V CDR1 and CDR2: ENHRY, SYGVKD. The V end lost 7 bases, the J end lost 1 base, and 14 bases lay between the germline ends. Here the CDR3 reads CAIMRGAESYEQYF. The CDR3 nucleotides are TGTGCCATCATGCGCGGGGCTGAGTCCTACGAGCAGTACTTC.

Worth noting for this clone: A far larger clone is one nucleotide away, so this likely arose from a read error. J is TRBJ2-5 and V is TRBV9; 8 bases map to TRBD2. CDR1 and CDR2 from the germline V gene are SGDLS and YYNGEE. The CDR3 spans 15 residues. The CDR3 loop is CASSPGTSLQEIQYF. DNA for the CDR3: TGTGCCAGCAGCCCCGGGACTAGTCTCCAAGAGATCCAGTACTTC.